These 27 T cell receptor beta chains share one sample of origin, sequenced in a study of metastatic and nonmetastatic thyroid tumors. Nobody among the patients had been given any treatment before thyroid surgery. MiXCR re-clonotyped the PCR reads for TCRdb. The sample has approximately 40,000 clones, around 28% seen once; the top ten hold nearly 10%. Sequenced input: blood. These receptors originate from a male donor with papillary thyroid cancer or a benign thyroid nodule (not recorded which). Some clones in this sample may be carry-over from other donors' samples.

In regard to this clone: The junction does not match germline at one end; this may be a read error. V usage is TRBV12-3 or TRBV12-4 and J usage is TRBJ1-2; tentatively, D is TRBD1 (5 bases). This CDR3 has 14 amino acids. The CDR3 sequence: CASSTQGTHNGYTF. Here the CDR3 DNA reads TGTGCAAGCAGTACTCAGGGAACTCACAATGGCTACACCTTC.

This clone was observed at least ten times. The rearrangement uses TRBV25-1 and TRBJ2-5; no definite D call. The CDR3 is made up of 11 amino acids. The V gene's germline CDR1 is MGHDK and CDR2 SYGVNS. V was pared by 5 bases and J by 5 bases, with 6 bases between. DNA for the CDR3: TGTGCCAGCAGTACCCGGGAGACCCAGTACTTC. Translation gives CASSTRETQYF.

This clone was counted at least ten times. J is TRBJ2-3 and V is TRBV5-1; TRBD1 agrees at 7 bases. J gave up 5 bases and V 3 bases, and 6 bases lay outside the gene matches. CDR1 and CDR2 from the germline V gene are SGHRS and YFSETQ. The CDR3 spans 14 residues. CDR3 DNA sequence: TGCGCCAGCAGCTCCACCGACAGGGTAGATACGCAGTATTTT. This sequence encodes CASSSTDRVDTQYF.

In this sample, this clone turned up many times. CDR3 protein: CASRKTGGSMAYTF. CDR3 in DNA: TGTGCCAGCAGAAAGACTGGGGGATCTATGGCCTACACCTTC. The rearrangement joins TRBV6-1 to TRBJ1-2; a possible D gene is TRBD1 (5 bases). The germline gives CDR1 MNHNS, CDR2 SASEGT. The CDR3 sequence is 14 residues long. Trimming stripped 6 bases from V and 10 bases from J, with 21 bases between.

This clone was seen at least ten times. The chain is built from TRBV2 and TRBJ2-1; D not resolved. V lost 8 bases, J lost 2 bases, and 10 bases lay in between. Per germline, CDR1 SNHLY and CDR2 FYNNEI. The CDR3 is 13 amino acids. The CDR3 spells CASLSGPYNEQFF. CDR3 DNA: TGTGCCAGCCTGTCGGGCCCCTACAATGAGCAGTTCTTC.

In this sample, this clone turned up many times. CDR3 loop: CASSLAGVSTDTQYF. CDR3 coding DNA: TGTGCCAGCAGCCTAGCGGGAGTGAGCACAGATACGCAGTATTTT. This chain joins TRBV3-1 and TRBJ2-3; 9 positions match TRBD2. Trimming took 4 bases from V and 0 from J; bases not matched to a gene: 2. The CDR3 is 15 amino acids. Germline CDR1 and CDR2: LGHDT and YNNKEL (reference sequence).

This clone was seen only a few times. This chain connects TRBV6-1 to TRBJ1-2; D call uncertain. The CDR3 has 13 amino acids. The V end was cut by 1 base, the J end by 12 bases, with 15 bases between. CDR1 and CDR2 (germline): MNHNS, SASEGT. The CDR3 protein is CASSEDMGGGHTF. The DNA for the CDR3 is TGTGCCAGCAGTGAAGACATGGGCGGAGGCCACACCTTC.

This rearrangement joins TRBV30 to TRBJ1-1; D is unresolved. This CDR3 has 13 residues. Germline-derived CDR1 and CDR2 are GTSNPN and SVGIG (reference sequence). V lost 6 bases, J lost 6 bases, and 17 bases lay in between. CDR3 region: CACILQIMSEAFF. The CDR3 DNA follows: TGTGCCTGTATCCTACAGATTATGTCTGAAGCTTTCTTT.

This clone was found many times. The chain employs TRBV29-1 and TRBJ2-5; D uncertain. CDR1 SQVTM and CDR2 ANQGSEA come from the germline V gene. The length of the CDR3 is 13 residues. The germline V and J ends were trimmed by 8 bases and 0 bases, with 13 bases remaining between them. CDR3 in amino acids: CSSRAADQETQYF. CDR3 coding DNA: TGCAGCTCCCGAGCCGCCGACCAAGAGACCCAGTACTTC.

This chain uses TRBV6-1 with TRBJ1-5; a possible D gene is TRBD1 (5 bases). CDR1 MNHNS and CDR2 SASEGT come from the germline V gene. CDR3 length: 14 residues. V lost 7 bases and J 11 bases, leaving 21 bases between the germline ends. The CDR3 protein is CASIRDGGVLSQHF. CDR3 coding DNA: TGTGCCAGCATCCGGGACGGTGGGGTATTGTCCCAGCATTTT.

This clone came up many times. This chain connects TRBV10-1 to TRBJ2-3, with D tentatively TRBD1 (6 bases). The CDR3 is 14 residues long. The germline CDR1 and CDR2 sequences are WNHNN and SYGVQD (reference sequence). V lost 2 bases, J lost 8 bases, and 14 bases lay in between. CDR3: CASSEAHQGTTQYF. Here the CDR3 DNA reads TGCGCCAGCAGTGAGGCGCACCAGGGGACTACGCAGTATTTT.

This clone appeared many times. V gene TRBV30 combines with J gene TRBJ1-5; no definite D call. The CDR3 runs to 16 residues. Germline values: CDR1 GTSNPN, CDR2 SVGIG (reference sequence). Trimming stripped 2 bases from V and 7 bases from J, with 21 bases between. CDR3 bases: TGTGCCTGGAGTACTCCCCTCCGGACCCCGCGCCAGCCCCAGCATTTT. Translating it yields CAWSTPLRTPRQPQHF.

Many counts were recorded for this clone. The genes are TRBV20-1 and TRBJ2-4; D not certain. In germline, CDR1 is DFQATT, CDR2 SNEGSKA (reference sequence). Trimming took 5 bases from V and 2 from J, leaving 1 base between them. The CDR3 is 10 amino acids. The CDR3 loop reads CSAPKNIQYF. Written as DNA, the CDR3 is TGCAGTGCTCCCAAAAACATTCAGTACTTC.

This clone has more than one count but fewer than ten. The chain links TRBV28 to TRBJ2-3, with 7 bases fitting TRBD1. V gave up 4 bases and J gave up 2 bases; unmatched junction bases: 6. The germline V gene encodes CDR1 MDHEN and CDR2 SYDVKM. The CDR3 consists of 15 residues. CDR3 bases: TGTGCCAGCAGTTACCCACAGGGGCTCACAGATACGCAGTATTTT. Its protein product is CASSYPQGLTDTQYF.

The rearrangement links TRBV19 to TRBJ1-2, with TRBD1 matching 9 bases. The CDR3 has 13 amino acids. Germline CDR1 and CDR2: LNHDA and SQIVND (reference sequence). Germline trimming cut 3 bases from V and 6 bases from J; bases unmatched to any gene: 2. The CDR3 DNA is TGTGCCAGTAGTATCGGACAGGGGAATGGCTACACCTTC. This translates into CASSIGQGNGYTF.

This clone was observed a few times. The chain joins TRBV6-1 to TRBJ2-2; 7 positions match TRBD2. Germline V lookup: CDR1 MNHNS, CDR2 SASEGT. With 6 bases clipped from V and 3 bases from J, the junction kept 10 bases outside the gene matches. The CDR3 runs to 16 residues. DNA of the CDR3: TGTGCCAGCAGCGGAATCGCGGGAGAGGACACCGGGGAGCTGTTTTTT. This encodes CASSGIAGEDTGELFF.

V gene TRBV11-2 combines with J gene TRBJ1-1; 7 nucleotides agree with TRBD1. Trimming cost V 0 bases and J 0 bases; bases outside gene matches: 7. There are 17 residues in the CDR3. Germline CDR1 reads SGHAT; CDR2 reads FQNNGV. Here the CDR3 reads CASSLEVQGPLNTEAFF. As DNA, the CDR3 is TGTGCCAGCAGCTTAGAGGTACAGGGGCCTCTGAACACTGAAGCTTTCTTT.

This clone showed up just a few times. This CDR3 reads CASTTGGNYGYTF. The DNA of the CDR3 is TGTGCCAGCACAACAGGGGGCAACTATGGCTACACCTTC. V usage is TRBV28 and J usage is TRBJ1-2, with 9 bases lining up with TRBD1. V shed 7 bases and J 2 bases; nucleotides not matched to a gene: 2. The germline V gene has CDR1 MDHEN and CDR2 SYDVKM. The CDR3 contains 13 residues.

Here the CDR3 DNA reads TGTGCCACCAAGGGACTAGCGGGAGGGGGGGAGACCCAGTACTTC. It yields the protein CATKGLAGGGETQYF. The genes are TRBV4-2 and TRBJ2-5, with 16 positions matching TRBD2. CDR3 size: 15 residues. Germline-derived CDR1 and CDR2 are LGHNA and YNFKEQ. The V gene end was trimmed by 10 bases and the J gene end by 5 bases; junction bases not matched to a gene: 7.

The table lists this clone with a few counts. Germline is not matched at one junction end, which may reflect a read error. CDR3 residues: CSSSPGQTACTQYF. The CDR3 bases are TGTTCCAGCAGTCCGGGACAGACCGCGTGTACCCAGTACTTC. The chain employs TRBV28 and TRBJ2-5, with 7 positions matching TRBD1. This CDR3 contains 14 residues. CDR1 is MDHEN, CDR2 SYDVKM, per germline.

The chain has TRBV28 and TRBJ2-5, with D hard to call. V dropped 6 bases and J dropped 9 bases, with 11 bases sitting between them. This CDR3 has 11 residues. Germline V gene lookup returns CDR1 MDHEN and CDR2 SYDVKM. The CDR3 spells CASRWPDAQYF. DNA for the CDR3: TGTGCCAGCAGATGGCCTGATGCCCAGTACTTC.

The CDR3 DNA reads TGTGCCAGCAGTACGGGAGGTCCCCGCTACGAGCAGTACTTC. It translates to CASSTGGPRYEQYF. This sequence joins TRBV28 and TRBJ2-7, with 7 bases identical to TRBD2. Germline V lookup: CDR1 MDHEN, CDR2 SYDVKM. There are 14 residues in the CDR3. V was clipped by 5 bases and J by 3 bases; unmatched bases: 7. The full variable domain, with the rest looked up from reference TRBV28 and TRBJ2-7, is DVKVTQSSRYLVKRTGEKVFLECVQDMDHENMFWYRQDPGLGLRLIYFSYDVKMKEKGDIPEGYSVSREKKERFSLILESASTNQTSMYLCASSTGGPRYEQYFGPGTRLTVT.

Of note for this clone: The CDR3 end shows no conserved phenylalanine or tryptophan, and so a read error is likely. J is TRBJ2-1 and V is TRBV9; D is undetermined. The CDR3 is 12 residues long. CDR1 is SGDLS and CDR2 is YYNGEE in the germline V gene. V lost 3 bases to trimming and J lost 8 bases, with 9 bases between them. The CDR3 nucleotides are TGTGCCAGCAGCGCGCTAGGAGATGAGCAGTTCTTA. Translation: CASSALGDEQFL.

The sample holds a few counts of this clone. The chain employs TRBV6-2 or TRBV6-3 and TRBJ2-7; D is perhaps TRBD1 (6 bases). V lost 0 bases, J lost 0 bases, and 6 bases lay in between. The CDR3 consists of 14 residues. Germline CDR1 is MNHEY and CDR2 is SVGEGT. The CDR3: CASSYSDSSYEQYV. The CDR3 DNA is TGTGCCAGCAGTTACTCGGACAGCTCCTACGAGCAGTACGTC.

This clone was observed many times. A much larger clone sits a single nucleotide away, making a read error possible. This chain uses TRBV6-1 with TRBJ2-5; TRBD1 matches at 7 bases. The CDR3 runs to 12 residues. Germline V CDR1 and CDR2: MNHNS, SASEGT. J was trimmed by 4 bases and V by 11 bases; bases with no gene match: 7. Written as DNA, the CDR3 is TGTGCCGGCCGGGACAGCGGAGAGACCCAGTACTTC. Its translation: CAGRDSGETQYF.

As concerns this clone: A read error may account for a junction end that differs from germline. The rearrangement links TRBV28 to TRBJ2-3, with 10 positions matching TRBD2. Germline assignment: CDR1 MDHEN and CDR2 SYDVKM. The CDR3 is 17 residues long. The CDR3 protein is CASSSPYGLADTYTQYF. CDR3 DNA sequence: TGTGCCAGCAGTTCCCCTTACGGACTAGCGGACACATATACGCAGTATTTT.

The V call is TRBV9, the J call TRBJ1-3; unclear D gene. The CDR3 extends over 12 amino acids. Between the trimmed V and J ends, which lost 5 bases and 7 bases, there was a span of 10 bases. The germline V gene has CDR1 SGDLS and CDR2 YYNGEE. The chain's CDR3 is CASRGTGNTIYF. The CDR3 DNA is TGTGCCAGCAGAGGCACCGGCAACACCATATATTTT.